The T cell receptor (beta chain) under discussion was sequenced for a study of regulatory T cells in long-lasting Graves disease. The CDR3 consists of 15 residues. Germline values: CDR1 SGHNT, CDR2 YENEEA. V gave up 5 bases and J gave up 0 bases, with 13 bases separating them. This clonotype appeared a single time. Its antigen is unidentified. Time point in this sample: newly diagnosed GD, antithyroid drugs for less than 3 months. There was RNA extracted from PBMCs, and the TCR library was made from it. Study results and limitations: Rather than thyroid tissue, only peripheral blood underwent study.

Combining iRepertoire HTBI primers with Arm-PCR of CDR3 regions, the authors built TCR beta libraries. TCRdb passed the multiplex PCR reads through MiXCR, listing each CDR3 protein once. The sample contains about 440,000 distinct CDR3 sequences, under 15% of which appear only once. This sample also belongs to another study, concerning T cells in Graves' hyperthyroidism and ophthalmopathy.

Sequenced here: peripheral blood mononuclear cells (PBMCs), sampled at new diagnosis, from a patient treated with antithyroid drugs. The TCR was taken from a woman in her thirties with Graves disease. The chain uses TRBV11-3 and TRBJ2-5, with D perhaps TRBD1 (6 bases). CDR3 residues: CASSRRGTYQETQYF. CDR3 sequence (DNA): TGTGCCAGCAGCCGTAGGGGGACGTACCAAGAGACCCAGTACTTC.